These T cell receptor beta chains were read from a single sample in a study of OX40 agonist ivuxolimab in advanced cancers. Produced via immunoSEQ multiplex PCR; TCRdb's table is partial and in-frame only. The sample includes more than 80,000 clones, over 75% of them seen just once. The source was CD4+ or CD8+ T cells sorted from blood, collected in a trial of the OX40 agonist ivuxolimab. The receptors shown here come from an adult with an advanced solid tumor such as melanoma, head and neck, liver or kidney cancer. CDR3s include the opening cysteine and the closing phenylalanine or tryptophan. A D gene is named only where the DNA matches it firmly. Clone size is shown for a subset of rows, as once, few, many or a class of expanded clone.

V	J	size	D	DNA	CDR3
TRBV21-1	TRBJ2-7	-	-	TGTGCCAGCAGCTTTGGGGGGGGGAGACCCTACGAGCAGTACTTC	CASSFGGGRPYEQYF
TRBV27	TRBJ1-5	-	TRBD1	TGTGCCAGCAGCCGACAGGGGATAAGGGGTCAGCCCCAGCATTTT	CASSRQGIRGQPQHF
TRBV30	TRBJ2-5	-	TRBD2	TGTGCCTGGAGTCTAGTCTCGCCTAGCGGGGGGGTATCGAAGGAGACCCAGTACTTC	CAWSLVSPSGGVSKETQYF
TRBV7-2	TRBJ2-2	-	-	TGTGCCAGCAGCTTAGGGAGCGGCACCGGGGAGCTGTTTTTT	CASSLGSGTGELFF
TRBV7-2	TRBJ2-5	-	-	TGTGCCAGCAGCCCCCGACAGACAAAAGAGACCCAGTACTTC	CASSPRQTKETQYF
TRBV7-8	TRBJ1-5	-	TRBD1	TGTGCCAGCAGCTTTTTACAGGGGGCCAGGAGCAATCAGCCCCAGCATTTT	CASSFLQGARSNQPQHF
TRBV12-5	TRBJ1-2	-	-	TGTGCTAGTGGCCTCGGTACTAACTATGGCTACACCTTC	CASGLGTNYGYTF
TRBV6-1	TRBJ1-3	-	TRBD1	TGTGCCAGCAACAGGGGGCCCAGCTCTGGAAACACCATATATTTT	CASNRGPSSGNTIYF
TRBV29-1	TRBJ2-1	-	-	TGCAGCGTTGAGCGGGGGCAGGACAATGAGCAGTTCTTC	CSVERGQDNEQFF
TRBV4-1	TRBJ2-6	-	-	TGCGCCAGCAGCGCTCCCCATGGATCTGGGGCCAACGTCCTGACTTTC	CASSAPHGSGANVLTF
TRBV6-5	TRBJ2-7	-	-	TGTGCCAGCAGTTACTCGAGGCAGGACTACGAGCAGTACTTC	CASSYSRQDYEQYF
TRBV11-2	TRBJ2-3	-	-	TGTGCCAGCAGCTTAGGCCCAGATACGCAGTATTTT	CASSLGPDTQYF
TRBV4-2	TRBJ2-7	-	TRBD2	TGTGCCAGCAGCCAAGTGGCACTAGCGGGAACCTTCTACGAGCAGTACTTC	CASSQVALAGTFYEQYF
TRBV11-2	TRBJ2-7	-	-	TGTGCCAGCAGCTTAGGGCTCCCTTGGCAGTACTTC	CASSLGLPWQYF
TRBV5-4	TRBJ2-1	-	-	TGTGCCAGCAGCCCTGGTCGGGCAGGCCGCTCCTACAATGAGCAGTTCTTC	CASSPGRAGRSYNEQFF
TRBV28	TRBJ1-6	-	-	TGTGCCAGCAGTTTCGGGGCCAGGGATAATTCACCCCTCCACTTT	CASSFGARDNSPLHF
TRBV19	TRBJ1-4	once	TRBD1	TGTGCCAGTAGTATGGGGACAGGGCAGGGTGAAAAACTGTTTTTT	CASSMGTGQGEKLFF
TRBV7-8	TRBJ1-3	-	-	TGTGCCAGCAGCCAGTCCCCCTCTGGAAACACCATATATTTT	CASSQSPSGNTIYF
TRBV5-8	TRBJ2-2	-	TRBD2	TGTGCCAGCAGCTTGACGGGGGGTAACACCGGGGAGCTGTTTTTT	CASSLTGGNTGELFF
TRBV28	TRBJ2-7	-	TRBD1	TGTGCCAGCAGTTTAGGGGACAGCCCCTACGAGCAGTACTTC	CASSLGDSPYEQYF
TRBV10-1	TRBJ1-1	-	-	TGCGCCAGCAGTGAGGTGCGAGACACTGAAGCTTTCTTT	CASSEVRDTEAFF
TRBV10-3	TRBJ1-1	-	TRBD1	TGTGCCACGGGCCGGCAGGGGGACACTGAAGCTTTCTTT	CATGRQGDTEAFF
TRBV10-1	TRBJ2-3	-	TRBD1	TGCGCCAGCAGTCCACAAATTGACAGGGGGCGAGATACGCAGTATTTT	CASSPQIDRGRDTQYF
TRBV5-6	TRBJ1-2	-	-	TGTGCCAGCAGCTTGGCGGGTCTCGGCGGCTACACCTTC	CASSLAGLGGYTF
TRBV27	TRBJ1-1	-	-	TGTGCCAGCAGTTTATTAGGGGTTTCGAACACTGAAGCTTTCTTT	CASSLLGVSNTEAFF
TRBV5-1	TRBJ1-6	-	-	TGCGCCAGCAGCTTGGGAGGGCTGGATAATTCACCCCTCCACTTT	CASSLGGLDNSPLHF
TRBV5-1	TRBJ2-3	-	TRBD1	TGCGCCAGCAGCTTGGAGGGCAGGGGGCGCGTAGATACGCAGTATTTT	CASSLEGRGRVDTQYF
TRBV11-2	TRBJ2-2	-	TRBD1	TGTGCCAGCAGTCCTAACAGGGGTGGCACCGGGGAGCTGTTTTTT	CASSPNRGGTGELFF
TRBV11-2	TRBJ1-2	-	-	TGTGCCAGCAGCTTAGATGGAGGATTAAACTATGGCTACACCTTC	CASSLDGGLNYGYTF
TRBV11-2	TRBJ2-7	-	-	TGTGCCAGCAGCTTAGTTGCCGCCTACGAGCAGTACTTC	CASSLVAAYEQYF
TRBV18	TRBJ1-1	-	-	TGTGCCAGCTCACCTAGTGGAGTCCCCGGGGGGACTGAAGCTTTCTTT	CASSPSGVPGGTEAFF